One sample yielded the 23 T cell receptor beta chains listed below, sequenced in a study of vaccination and CD4 T cells after COVID-19. With the Oncomine TCR Beta short-read assay, DNA from cultured CD4+ T cells was sequenced. Via MiXCR, TCRdb re-called the PCR reads, giving one row per CDR3 protein. Of roughly 23,000 distinct CDR3 sequences listed, about two fifths are singletons. These TCRs' antigens remain unknown. The time point was: late sampling 161 to 241 days after vaccination in three convalescent patients. Documented treatment: approximately nine-day PBMC culture with coronavirus spike peptide pools or control peptides (ViraFEST assay). Sequences were derived from CD4+ T cells from blood, cultured in vitro, sampled about 7 months after SARS-CoV-2 vaccination. These receptors originate from a human donor who had recovered from COVID-19.

This clonotype was seen only a few times. V gene TRBV10-3 combines with J gene TRBJ2-3; the match to TRBD1 covers 7 bases. Germline CDR1 and CDR2: ENHRY and SYGVKD. V lost 3 bases, J lost 2 bases, and 2 bases stayed unmatched. The CDR3 runs 14 residues. CDR3 sequence (DNA): TGTGCCATCAGTGATGGGACAGCCACAGATACGCAGTATTTT. This codes for CAISDGTATDTQYF.

The chain combines TRBV5-4 with TRBJ2-2; D perhaps matches TRBD2 (5 bases). The germline CDR1 and CDR2 sequences are SGHNT and YYREEE (reference sequence). The germline V and J ends were trimmed by 2 bases and 5 bases, with 7 bases remaining between them. The CDR3 sequence is 13 residues long. The CDR3 coding sequence is TGTGCCAGCAGCTTCGGGAAGACCGGGGAGCTGTTTTTT. This translates into CASSFGKTGELFF.

Here the CDR3 DNA reads TGTGCCAGCAGCTTAGACGGCGGGAGGGCCTTGAGGCAGTTCTTC. Amino acid sequence: CASSLDGGRALRQFF. The V gene is TRBV7-8, the J gene TRBJ2-1, with TRBD2 matching over 9 bases. Germline assignment: CDR1 SGHVS and CDR2 FQNEAQ. The CDR3 extends over 15 amino acids. Trimming cost V 1 base and J 12 bases; bases outside gene matches: 10.

V usage is TRBV7-9 and J usage is TRBJ2-1; TRBD1 matches 8 bases. This CDR3 is built from 14 residues. From germline, CDR1 is SEHNR and CDR2 FQNEAQ (reference sequence). V was pared by 6 bases and J by 7 bases, with 8 bases of the junction left unmatched. This CDR3 reads CASREQGGLNEQFF. The CDR3 DNA reads as TGTGCCAGCAGGGAACAGGGGGGCCTGAATGAGCAGTTCTTC.

This clonotype occurred a few times. The rearrangement links TRBV28 to TRBJ2-3; 7 bases line up with TRBD1. The CDR3 consists of 14 residues. Trimming took 5 bases from V and 2 from J; bases not matched to a gene: 4. Per germline, CDR1 MDHEN and CDR2 SYDVKM. The CDR3 coding sequence is TGTGCCAGCAGTCGGGACAGCCTCACAGATACGCAGTATTTT. Translation: CASSRDSLTDTQYF. Together with reference TRBV28 and TRBJ2-3, the CDR3 gives the full variable domain: DVKVTQSSRYLVKRTGEKVFLECVQDMDHENMFWYRQDPGLGLRLIYFSYDVKMKEKGDIPEGYSVSREKKERFSLILESASTNQTSMYLCASSRDSLTDTQYFGPGTRLTVL.

This clonotype was seen a handful of times. The V call is TRBV5-6, the J call TRBJ1-2; weak D call: TRBD1 (5 bases). This CDR3 comprises 14 residues. Trimming pared 0 bases from V and 6 bases from J, leaving 12 bases between. CDR1 SGHDT and CDR2 YYEEEE come from the germline V gene. The CDR3 region has the DNA TGTGCCAGCAGCTTGGGGGGGAAGGTCGATGGCTACACCTTC. Its protein product is CASSLGGKVDGYTF.

This clonotype was counted between two and nine times. The CDR3: CASSRQRPPYEQYF. CDR3 nucleotides: TGTGCCAGCAGCCGACAGAGACCTCCCTACGAGCAGTACTTC. V and J are TRBV2 and TRBJ2-7; D might be TRBD1 (5 bases). Germline CDR1 SNHLY, CDR2 FYNNEI. V lost 6 bases to trimming and J lost 2 bases, with 14 bases between them. The CDR3 length is 14 residues.

This clonotype was detected only a few times. J is TRBJ2-3 and V is TRBV27; tentative D call: TRBD1 (5 bases). V was cut by 6 bases and J by 0 bases, with 16 bases left in between. From germline, CDR1 is MNHEY and CDR2 SMNVEV (reference sequence). CDR3 length equals 16 residues. This CDR3 is CASSLGRRVSTDTQYF. The CDR3 nucleotides are TGTGCCAGCAGCCTGGGGCGCAGGGTGAGCACAGATACGCAGTATTTT.

This clonotype was seen more than once but under ten times. V and J are TRBV15 and TRBJ2-7; TRBD2 aligns across 13 bases. Unmatched junction bases numbered 4, after V lost 1 base and J lost 7 bases. Germline V CDR1 and CDR2: LNHNV, YYDKDF (reference sequence). The CDR3 consists of 15 residues. CDR3 in DNA: TGTGCCACCAGCAGAGGACTAGCGGGAGGTGGGGAGCAGTACTTC. Protein product: CATSRGLAGGGEQYF.

The chain employs TRBV2 and TRBJ2-7; 9 bases agree with TRBD1. Germline-derived CDR1 and CDR2 are SNHLY and FYNNEI. The ends lost 5 bases at V and 4 bases at J; junction bases unmatched: 6. There are 14 residues in the CDR3. The CDR3 sequence: CASSRDRDYYEQYF. CDR3 DNA: TGTGCCAGCAGTAGGGACAGGGATTATTACGAGCAGTACTTC. Using reference TRBV2 and TRBJ2-7 for the parts outside the CDR3, the full variable domain is EPEVTQTPSHQVTQMGQEVILRCVPISNHLYFYWYRQILGQKVEFLVSFYNNEISEKSEIFDDQFSVERPDGSNFTLKIRSTKLEDSAMYFCASSRDRDYYEQYFGPGTRLTVT.

The chain couples TRBV2 to TRBJ1-2; 10 bases map to TRBD1. Germline CDR1 reads SNHLY; CDR2 reads FYNNEI. This CDR3 comprises 12 residues. V lost 6 bases, J lost 8 bases, and 3 bases stayed unmatched. The CDR3 sequence: CASRGTGVGYTF. The CDR3, as DNA: TGTGCCAGCAGGGGGACAGGGGTAGGCTACACCTTC. The whole variable domain, remainder taken from reference TRBV2 and TRBJ1-2, is EPEVTQTPSHQVTQMGQEVILRCVPISNHLYFYWYRQILGQKVEFLVSFYNNEISEKSEIFDDQFSVERPDGSNFTLKIRSTKLEDSAMYFCASRGTGVGYTFGSGTRLTVV.

This clonotype was seen only once. This CDR3 is CASSMYDEQYF. The DNA of the CDR3 is TGTGCCAGCAGTATGTACGACGAGCAGTACTTC. V is TRBV6-1 and J is TRBJ2-7; D remains ambiguous. Trimming pared 5 bases from V and 5 bases from J, leaving 7 bases between. CDR3 length: 11 amino acids. The V gene's germline CDR1 is MNHNS and CDR2 SASEGT.

In its sample, this clonotype was seen a few times. This chain connects TRBV24-1 to TRBJ2-3, with D possibly called TRBD1 or TRBD2 (5 bases each). This CDR3 region has 17 residues. V was pared by 4 bases and J by 3 bases, with 19 bases between. Germline CDR1 reads KGHDR; CDR2 reads SFDVKD. The CDR3 sequence: CATSDQSRAAGTDTQYF. As DNA, the CDR3 is TGTGCCACCAGTGACCAGTCGAGGGCCGCAGGGACAGATACGCAGTATTTT.

Here the CDR3 reads CSARVPSGAQYF. In nucleotides, the CDR3 is TGCAGTGCTAGAGTGCCCAGCGGGGCGCAGTATTTT. The chain uses TRBV20-1 and TRBJ2-3; 7 bases fit TRBD2. CDR3 length: 12 amino acids. V was pared by 1 base and J by 10 bases, with 5 bases of the junction left unmatched. Germline V lookup: CDR1 DFQATT, CDR2 SNEGSKA (reference sequence).

The chain carries TRBV20-1 and TRBJ1-6; no reliable D call. Germline-derived CDR1 and CDR2 are DFQATT and SNEGSKA (reference sequence). V gave up 6 bases and J gave up 2 bases, with 14 bases separating them. This CDR3 region has 15 residues. CDR3 in DNA: TGCAGTGCCCCGGAACCGGGAACCTATAATTCACCCCTCCACTTT. It yields the protein CSAPEPGTYNSPLHF.

The chain combines TRBV15 with TRBJ1-1; D is unclear. Germline CDR1 and CDR2: LNHNV and YYDKDF (reference sequence). The ends were cut back, 1 base at V and 11 bases at J, with 23 bases in the middle. The CDR3 extends over 16 amino acids. CDR3 DNA sequence: TGTGCCACCAGCAGAGGGATTGACATTTCCCTGAAGGTGGCTTTCTTT. This codes for CATSRGIDISLKVAFF.

This clonotype appeared a few times. The V gene is TRBV20-1, the J gene TRBJ2-3, with D perhaps TRBD1 or TRBD2 (5 bases each). V lost 3 bases to trimming and J lost 2 bases, with 9 bases between them. The CDR3 contains 13 residues. CDR1 is DFQATT, CDR2 SNEGSKA, per germline (reference sequence). The CDR3 loop is CSASPGATDTQYF. CDR3 DNA: TGCAGTGCTAGCCCCGGGGCCACAGATACGCAGTATTTT.

This chain uses TRBV18 with TRBJ2-5; the match to TRBD1 covers 7 bases. The CDR3 contains 16 residues. The trim removed 1 base at V and 7 bases at J, leaving 12 bases unmatched. Germline loops: CDR1 KGHSH, CDR2 LQKENI. The CDR3 DNA is TGTGCCAGCTCACCACTTCAGGGACAGCCAGGGGGGACCCAGTACTTC. Translated, it gives CASSPLQGQPGGTQYF.

The V and J genes are TRBV6-5 and TRBJ1-2; 7 bases fit TRBD1. The junction had 7 bases not matched to a gene; V was cut back by 4 bases and J by 5 bases. Germline V gives CDR1 MNHEY, CDR2 SVGAGI. This CDR3 has 14 residues. CDR3 coding DNA: TGTGCCAGCAGTTTCCGCCAGGGACAGTATGGCTACACCTTC. It specifies CASSFRQGQYGYTF.

The chain is built from TRBV18 and TRBJ2-7; the D is unclear. The CDR3 has 14 amino acids. V lost 6 bases to trimming and J lost 0 bases, with 12 bases between them. Germline loops: CDR1 KGHSH, CDR2 LQKENI. The CDR3 bases are TGTGCCAGCTCCTCTCGCGAGAGCTCCTACGAGCAGTACTTC. Amino acid sequence: CASSSRESSYEQYF.

This clonotype showed up just a few times. J is TRBJ1-2 and V is TRBV19, with 7 bases aligning to TRBD1. The V gene end was trimmed by 6 bases and the J gene end by 4 bases; junction bases not matched to a gene: 5. CDR3 length equals 13 residues. Germline CDR1 and CDR2: LNHDA and SQIVND (reference sequence). The CDR3 sequence: CASSLRQGYGYTF. The CDR3 DNA reads as TGTGCCAGTAGCCTAAGACAGGGCTATGGCTACACCTTC.

This clonotype was recorded a few times. The chain couples TRBV20-1 to TRBJ2-5, with TRBD2 identical over 9 bases. The junction had 10 bases not matched to a gene; V was cut back by 6 bases and J by 5 bases. Germline loops: CDR1 DFQATT, CDR2 SNEGSKA (reference sequence). The CDR3 totals 14 residues. CDR3 region: CSAASGIGRETQYF. The CDR3 DNA sequence: TGCAGTGCCGCTAGCGGGATCGGTCGGGAGACCCAGTACTTC.

This chain connects TRBV18 to TRBJ1-1, with D hard to call. Trimming stripped 2 bases from V and 0 bases from J, with 4 bases between. The germline V gene encodes CDR1 KGHSH and CDR2 LQKENI. The CDR3 contains 13 residues. The CDR3 nucleotides are TGTGCCAGCTCACCAGAGGTGAACACTGAAGCTTTCTTT. Translation gives CASSPEVNTEAFF.